This TCR beta chain is from a study of T cells in Graves' hyperthyroidism and ophthalmopathy. Germline lookup yields CDR1 SGHRS and CDR2 YFSETQ. Trimming took 4 bases from V and 8 from J, leaving 19 bases between them. The CDR3 sequence is 15 residues long. There were TCR beta CDR3 regions amplified from RNA transcripts. HTBI primers were employed in a first-round RT-PCR of the TCR CDR3. TCRdb reprocessed the multiplex PCR reads with MiXCR, giving one entry per CDR3 protein. Of fewer than 800,000 distinct CDR3 sequences in the sample, approximately 16% were seen once. Sequencing was done on a sample of blood. The chain joins TRBV5-1 to TRBJ2-4; D gene ambiguous. This clonotype was obtained from a man younger than 30 with Graves' hyperthyroidism. CDR3 DNA sequence: TGCGCCAGCAGCGCACGGCCGCCGGCCGAAGACATTCAGTACTTC. Protein sequence: CASSARPPAEDIQYF.